These 3 T cell receptor beta chains share one sample of origin, sequenced in a study of blood T cells in healthy people across ages. It was with a sample-barcoded 5' primer and a J-beta primer mix that a second PCR of about 6 to 11 cycles was run. Each CDR3 protein gets one entry after TCRdb re-called the 5' RACE reads with MiXCR. The sample yields approximately 790,000 distinct CDR3 sequences, roughly 60% seen once. The sequenced material came from blood. These receptors were taken from a man aged 25-40 years in good health.

This chain uses TRBV21-1 with TRBJ1-6. TRBV21-1 is given as a pseudogene. CDR3 length: 15 amino acids. CDR3 residues: CASSAHRGGNSPLHF. As DNA, the CDR3 is TGTGCCAGCAGCGCTCATCGGGGGGGAAATTCACCCCTCCACTTT.

The sample holds a few counts of this clonotype. This sequence joins TRBV12-3 or TRBV12-4 and TRBJ2-7; no firm D call. Trimming left V 8 bases short and J 3 bases short, with 11 bases between. The length of the CDR3 is 12 residues. CDR3 sequence (DNA): TGTGCCAGCGGATTGGAGCACTACGAGCAGTACTTC. Translating gives CASGLEHYEQYF.

The rearrangement links TRBV7-6 to TRBJ2-7; D possibly corresponds to TRBD1 (5 bases). CDR1 is SGHVS, CDR2 FNYEAQ, per germline. The V gene lost 4 bases and the J gene lost 2 bases, with 12 bases spanning the gap. The length of the CDR3 is 14 residues. CDR3 sequence: CASSSDTETYEQYF. CDR3 coding DNA: TGTGCCAGCAGCTCGGACACGGAAACCTACGAGCAGTACTTC.